This paragraph reports one TCR beta chain. The data derive from a study of OX40 agonist ivuxolimab in advanced cancers. Study in general: Patients with hepatocellular carcinoma, melanoma, renal cell or head and neck cancer made up the dose-escalation patients.

The ends were cut back, 7 bases at V and 4 bases at J, with 11 bases in the middle. The V gene's germline CDR1 is MNHNS and CDR2 SASEGT. The CDR3 is 12 residues long. Libraries were prepared by immunoSEQ multiplex PCR; TCRdb keeps only in-frame clonotypes and omits some of them. Found here are 75,000 to 100,000 clones, 70% to 85% of them singletons; the top ten hold around 5.5%. The chain uses TRBV6-1 and TRBJ2-7; the D gene is possibly TRBD2 (5 bases). This receptor was taken from an adult with an advanced solid tumor such as melanoma, head and neck, liver or kidney cancer. Sequenced material: CD4+ or CD8+ T cells sorted from blood, taken in a trial of the OX40 agonist ivuxolimab. The CDR3 loop is CASTGTRYEQYF. In DNA, the CDR3 is TGTGCCAGCACCGGAACTAGATACGAGCAGTACTTC.